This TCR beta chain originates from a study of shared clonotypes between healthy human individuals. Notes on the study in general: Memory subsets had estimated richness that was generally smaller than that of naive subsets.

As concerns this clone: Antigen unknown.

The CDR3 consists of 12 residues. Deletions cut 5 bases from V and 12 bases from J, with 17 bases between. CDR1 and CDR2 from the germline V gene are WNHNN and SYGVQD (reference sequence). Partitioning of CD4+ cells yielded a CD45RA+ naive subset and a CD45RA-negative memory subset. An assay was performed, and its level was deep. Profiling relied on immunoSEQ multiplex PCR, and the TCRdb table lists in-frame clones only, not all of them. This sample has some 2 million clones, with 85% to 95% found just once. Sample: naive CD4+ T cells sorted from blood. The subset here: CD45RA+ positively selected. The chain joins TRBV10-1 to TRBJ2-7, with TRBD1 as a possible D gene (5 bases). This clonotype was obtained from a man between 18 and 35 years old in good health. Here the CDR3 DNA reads TGCGCCAGCAGTCACCCTCAGGGATTTTGGTACTTC. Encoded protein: CASSHPQGFWYF.